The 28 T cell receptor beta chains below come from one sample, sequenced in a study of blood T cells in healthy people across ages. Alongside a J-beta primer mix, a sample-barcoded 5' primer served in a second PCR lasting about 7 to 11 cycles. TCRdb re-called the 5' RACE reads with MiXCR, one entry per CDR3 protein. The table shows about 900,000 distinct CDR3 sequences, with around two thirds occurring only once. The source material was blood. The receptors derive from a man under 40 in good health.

This chain's CDR3 is CSARVGPLSYNEQFF. The DNA for the CDR3 is TGCAGTGCTAGAGTGGGTCCACTCTCCTACAATGAGCAGTTCTTC. The V and J genes are TRBV20-1 and TRBJ2-1; D remains ambiguous. This CDR3 is 15 amino acids long. With 1 base removed from V and 0 bases from J, the gap between germline ends came to 10 bases. CDR1 DFQATT and CDR2 SNEGSKA come from the germline V gene (reference sequence).

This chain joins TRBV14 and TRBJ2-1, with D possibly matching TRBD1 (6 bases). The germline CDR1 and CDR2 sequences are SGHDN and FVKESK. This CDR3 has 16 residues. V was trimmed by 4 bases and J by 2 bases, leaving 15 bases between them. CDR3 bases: TGTGCCAGCAGCCTTCAACAGGGATCCCCCTACAATGAGCAGTTCTTC. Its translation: CASSLQQGSPYNEQFF. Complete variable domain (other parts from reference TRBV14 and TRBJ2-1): EAGVTQFPSHSVIEKGQTVTLRCDPISGHDNLYWYRRVMGKEIKFLLHFVKESKQDESGMPNNRFLAERTGGTYSTLKVQPAELEDSGVYFCASSLQQGSPYNEQFFGPGTRLTVL.

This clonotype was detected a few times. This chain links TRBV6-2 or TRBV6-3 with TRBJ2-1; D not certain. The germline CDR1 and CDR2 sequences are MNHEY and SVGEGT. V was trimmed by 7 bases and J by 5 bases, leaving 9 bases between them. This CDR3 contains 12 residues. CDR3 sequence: CASTATHNEQFF. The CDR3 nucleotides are TGTGCCAGCACCGCAACACACAATGAGCAGTTCTTC.

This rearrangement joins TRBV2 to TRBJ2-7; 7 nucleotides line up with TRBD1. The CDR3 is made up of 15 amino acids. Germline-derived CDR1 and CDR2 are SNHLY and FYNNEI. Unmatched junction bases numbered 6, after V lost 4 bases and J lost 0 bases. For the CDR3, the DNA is TGTGCCAGCAGTGGGATGACAGGGTTCTCCTACGAGCAGTACTTC. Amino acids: CASSGMTGFSYEQYF.

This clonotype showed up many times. This CDR3 is CATSRDRVRGDTQYF. In DNA form, the CDR3 reads TGTGCCACCAGCAGAGATCGGGTTAGGGGTGATACGCAGTATTTT. The J gene is TRBJ2-3, the V gene TRBV15; D perhaps matches TRBD1 (5 bases). Germline V lookup: CDR1 LNHNV, CDR2 YYDKDF (reference sequence). V lost 0 bases and J lost 6, with 13 bases in between. The CDR3 is 15 amino acids.

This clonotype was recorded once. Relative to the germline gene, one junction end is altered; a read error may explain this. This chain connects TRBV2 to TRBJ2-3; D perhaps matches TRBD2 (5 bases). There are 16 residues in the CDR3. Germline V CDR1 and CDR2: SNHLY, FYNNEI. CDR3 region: CASSKASSGSTDTQYF. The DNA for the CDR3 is TGTGCCAGCAGTAAAGCGTCGAGCGGTAGCACAGATACGCAGTATTTT.

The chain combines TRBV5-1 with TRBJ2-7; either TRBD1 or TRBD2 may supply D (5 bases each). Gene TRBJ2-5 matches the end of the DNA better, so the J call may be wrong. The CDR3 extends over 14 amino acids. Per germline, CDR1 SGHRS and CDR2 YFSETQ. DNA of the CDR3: TGCGCCAGCAACGTTGGGACCCGGGGTGAGACCCAGTACTTC. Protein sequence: CASNVGTRGETQYF.

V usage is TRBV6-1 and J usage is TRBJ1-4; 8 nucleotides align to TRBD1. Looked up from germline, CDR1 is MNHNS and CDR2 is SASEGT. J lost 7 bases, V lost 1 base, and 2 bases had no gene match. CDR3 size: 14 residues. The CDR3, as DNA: TGTGCCAGCAGTGAAGGGACAGGGAGTGAAAAACTGTTTTTT. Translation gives CASSEGTGSEKLFF.

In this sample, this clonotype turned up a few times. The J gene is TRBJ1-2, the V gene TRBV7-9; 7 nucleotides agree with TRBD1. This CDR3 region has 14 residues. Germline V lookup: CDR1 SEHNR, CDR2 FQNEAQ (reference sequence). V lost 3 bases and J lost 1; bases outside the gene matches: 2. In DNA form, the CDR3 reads TGTGCCAGCAGCTTGGCAGGGGGTAACTATGGCTACACCTTC. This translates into CASSLAGGNYGYTF.

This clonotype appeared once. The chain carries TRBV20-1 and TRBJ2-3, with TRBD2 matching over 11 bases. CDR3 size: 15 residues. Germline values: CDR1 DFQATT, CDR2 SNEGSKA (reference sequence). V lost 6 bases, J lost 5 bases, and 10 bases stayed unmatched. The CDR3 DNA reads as TGCAGTGCGGTGGGTAGCGGGGGGGCAGGAGATACGCAGTATTTT. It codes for CSAVGSGGAGDTQYF.

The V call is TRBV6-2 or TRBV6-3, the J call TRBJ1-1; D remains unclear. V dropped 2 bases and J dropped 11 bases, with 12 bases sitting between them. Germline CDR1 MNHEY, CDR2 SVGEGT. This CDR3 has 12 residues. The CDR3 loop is CASSYPTKEAFF. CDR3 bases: TGTGCCAGCAGTTACCCCACCAAGGAGGCTTTCTTT.

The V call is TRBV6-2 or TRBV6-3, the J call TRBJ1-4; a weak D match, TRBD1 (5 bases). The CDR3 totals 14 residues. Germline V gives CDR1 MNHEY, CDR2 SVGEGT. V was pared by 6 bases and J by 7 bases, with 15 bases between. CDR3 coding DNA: TGTGCCAGCAGAAAAACAGGAGAAATTGAAAAACTGTTTTTT. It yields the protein CASRKTGEIEKLFF.

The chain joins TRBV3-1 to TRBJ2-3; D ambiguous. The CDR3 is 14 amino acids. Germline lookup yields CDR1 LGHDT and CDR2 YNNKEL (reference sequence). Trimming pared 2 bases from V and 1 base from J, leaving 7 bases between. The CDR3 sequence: CASSQFPGTDTQYF. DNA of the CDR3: TGTGCCAGCAGCCAATTCCCGGGCACAGATACGCAGTATTTT.

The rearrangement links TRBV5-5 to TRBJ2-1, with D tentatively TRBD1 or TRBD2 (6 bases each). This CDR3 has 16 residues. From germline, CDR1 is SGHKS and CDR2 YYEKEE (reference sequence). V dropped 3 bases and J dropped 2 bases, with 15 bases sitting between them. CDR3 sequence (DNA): TGTGCCAGCAGCTCAAACAGGGCGGGGACCTACAATGAGCAGTTCTTC. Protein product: CASSSNRAGTYNEQFF. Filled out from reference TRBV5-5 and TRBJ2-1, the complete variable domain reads DAGVTQSPTHLIKTRGQQVTLRCSPISGHKSVSWYQQVLGQGPQFIFQYYEKEERGRGNFPDRFSARQFPNYSSELNVNALLLGDSALYLCASSSNRAGTYNEQFFGPGTRLTVL.

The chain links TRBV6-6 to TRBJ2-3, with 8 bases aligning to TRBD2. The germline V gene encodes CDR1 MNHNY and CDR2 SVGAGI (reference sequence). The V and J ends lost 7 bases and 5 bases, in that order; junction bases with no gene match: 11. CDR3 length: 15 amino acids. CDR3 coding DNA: TGTGCCAGCAAACCGACCGGGACTAGTAAAGATACGCAGTATTTT. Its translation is CASKPTGTSKDTQYF.

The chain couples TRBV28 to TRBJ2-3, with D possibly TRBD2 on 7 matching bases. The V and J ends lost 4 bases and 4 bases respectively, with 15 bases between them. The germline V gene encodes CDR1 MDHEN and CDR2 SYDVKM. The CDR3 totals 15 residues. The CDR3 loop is CASSSPRGGADTQYF. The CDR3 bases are TGTGCCAGCAGTTCCCCGAGGGGGGGTGCAGATACGCAGTATTTT.

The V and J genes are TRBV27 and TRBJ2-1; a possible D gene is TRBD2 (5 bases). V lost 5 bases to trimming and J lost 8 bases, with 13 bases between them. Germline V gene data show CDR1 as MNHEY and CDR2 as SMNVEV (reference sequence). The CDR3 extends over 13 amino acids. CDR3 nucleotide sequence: TGTGCCAGCAGTACACCCTCCGGGGATGAGCAGTTCTTC. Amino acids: CASSTPSGDEQFF.

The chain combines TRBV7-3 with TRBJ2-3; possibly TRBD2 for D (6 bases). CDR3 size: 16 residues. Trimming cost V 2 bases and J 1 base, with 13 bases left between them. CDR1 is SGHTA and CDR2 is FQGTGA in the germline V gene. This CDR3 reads CASSLSRGGGTDTQYF. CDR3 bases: TGTGCCAGCAGCTTATCGCGCGGCGGGGGCACAGATACGCAGTATTTT.

CDR3 nucleotides: TGTGCCAGCAGCCAGTTGAGGGGTGCTGGAAACACCATATATTTT. Translating it yields CASSQLRGAGNTIYF. The gene calls are TRBV7-8 and TRBJ1-3; D is perhaps TRBD1 (5 bases). The CDR3 contains 15 residues. Trimming left V 5 bases short and J 2 bases short, with 13 bases between. The germline CDR1 and CDR2 sequences are SGHVS and FQNEAQ.

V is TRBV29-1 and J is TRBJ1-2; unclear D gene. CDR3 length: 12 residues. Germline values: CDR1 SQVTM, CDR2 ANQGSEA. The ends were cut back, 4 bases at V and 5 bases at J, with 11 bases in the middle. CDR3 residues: CSVGILGYGYTF. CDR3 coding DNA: TGCAGCGTTGGTATCCTGGGGTATGGCTACACCTTC.

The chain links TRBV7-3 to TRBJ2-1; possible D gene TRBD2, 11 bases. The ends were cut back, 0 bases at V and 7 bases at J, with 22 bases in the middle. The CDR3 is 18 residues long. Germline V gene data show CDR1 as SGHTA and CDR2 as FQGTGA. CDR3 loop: CASSLTGLAGGQGNEQFF. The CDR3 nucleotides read TGTGCCAGCAGCTTAACAGGGCTAGCGGGGGGACAGGGGAATGAGCAGTTCTTC.

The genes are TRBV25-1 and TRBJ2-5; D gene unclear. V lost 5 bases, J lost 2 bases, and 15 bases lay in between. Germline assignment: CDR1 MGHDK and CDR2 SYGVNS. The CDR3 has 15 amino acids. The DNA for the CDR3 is TGTGCCAGCAGTAACGGAGACACGCTTCAAGAGACCCAGTACTTC. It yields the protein CASSNGDTLQETQYF.

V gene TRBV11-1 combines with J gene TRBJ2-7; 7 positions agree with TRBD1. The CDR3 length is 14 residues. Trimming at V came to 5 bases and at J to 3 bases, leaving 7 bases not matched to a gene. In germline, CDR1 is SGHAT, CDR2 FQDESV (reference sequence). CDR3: CASSVTGEFYEQYF. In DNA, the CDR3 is TGTGCCAGCAGCGTCACAGGGGAATTCTACGAGCAGTACTTC.

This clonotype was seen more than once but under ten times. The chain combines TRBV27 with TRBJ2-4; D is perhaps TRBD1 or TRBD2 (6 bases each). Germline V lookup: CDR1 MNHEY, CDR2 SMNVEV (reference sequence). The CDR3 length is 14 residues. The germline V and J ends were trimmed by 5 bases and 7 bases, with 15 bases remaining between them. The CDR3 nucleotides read TGTGCCAGCAGTCTAGGGGGGCCTGGGAACATTCAGTACTTC. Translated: CASSLGGPGNIQYF.

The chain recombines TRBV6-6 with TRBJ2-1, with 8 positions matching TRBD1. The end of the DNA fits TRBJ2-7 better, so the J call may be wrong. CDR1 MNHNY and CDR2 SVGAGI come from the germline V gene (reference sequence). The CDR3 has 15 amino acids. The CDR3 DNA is TGTGCCAGCACCTTGGGACAGGCTTCATTGTACGAGCAGTACTTC. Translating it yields CASTLGQASLYEQYF.

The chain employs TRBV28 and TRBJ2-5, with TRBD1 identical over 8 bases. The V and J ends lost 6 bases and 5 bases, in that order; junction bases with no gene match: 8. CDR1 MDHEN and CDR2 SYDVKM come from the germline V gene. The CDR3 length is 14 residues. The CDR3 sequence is CASRYRGYRETQYF. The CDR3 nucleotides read TGTGCCAGCAGATACAGGGGGTACCGGGAGACCCAGTACTTC.

The CDR3 region has the DNA TGCGCCAGCAGCCAAGATCTTCCGGGACAGGGGACTGTAATTCATTCACCCCTCCACTTT. Amino acids: CASSQDLPGQGTVIHSPLHF. The chain is built from TRBV4-3 and TRBJ1-6; 10 bases are a match to TRBD1. CDR1 and CDR2 (germline): LGHNA, YSLEER. V lost 0 bases to trimming and J lost 8 bases; unmatched junction nucleotides: 16. The CDR3 has 20 residues.

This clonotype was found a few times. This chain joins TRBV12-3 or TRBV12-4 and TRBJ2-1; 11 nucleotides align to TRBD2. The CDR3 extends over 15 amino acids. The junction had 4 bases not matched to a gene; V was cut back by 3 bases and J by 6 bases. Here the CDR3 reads CASSLLAGGSNEQFF. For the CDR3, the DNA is TGTGCCAGCAGTTTGCTAGCGGGGGGTTCCAATGAGCAGTTCTTC.